These T cell receptor beta chains were read from a single sample in a study of T cell repertoires in cytomegalovirus infection. These receptors are not linked to any known antigen. TCRdb re-called the reads through MiXCR, storing one row per CDR3 protein. The sample contains tens of thousands of distinct CDR3 sequences, around 20% of which appear only once. The source material was CD8+ T cells from cultured PBMCs, sampled from culture after CMV antigen stimulation. All receptors come from a human donor in good health (CMV status not recorded). Some clones in this sample may be carry-over from other donors' samples. Both conserved end residues are part of each CDR3. D genes are given only for firm matches. Size is stated for part of the rows, as once, few or many counts, or as a class when the clone is expanded.

clone_size	v_call	j_call	d_call	cdr3_nt	cdr3_aa
few	TRBV6-2/TRBV6-3	TRBJ1-2	-	TGTGCCAGCAGTTACAGTCCCCTGTCGGGCTACACCTTC	CASSYSPLSGYTF
-	TRBV5-6	TRBJ1-1	TRBD1	TGTGCCAGCAGCCCAGGACAGGGGCTGAACACTGAAGCTTTCTTT	CASSPGQGLNTEAFF
-	TRBV6-5	TRBJ2-2	-	TGTGCCAGCCGAGGGGTCACCGGGGAGCTGTTTTTT	CASRGVTGELFF
few	TRBV7-8	TRBJ1-2	-	TGTGCCAGCAGCTTAGAATTCTCAGGGAGGAATGGCTACACCTTC	CASSLEFSGRNGYTF
few	TRBV6-5	TRBJ2-5	TRBD1	TGTGCCAGCAGTCTTCAACGCGACAGGGTCTTCCGAGAGACCCAGTACTTC	CASSLQRDRVFRETQYF
few	TRBV7-9	TRBJ1-1	-	TGTGCCAGCAGCACGGGAGGGGGTACTGAAGCTTTCTTT	CASSTGGGTEAFF
-	TRBV7-8	TRBJ1-5	TRBD1	TGTGCCAGCAGCTTAGTAGGGACAGTCACTCAGCCCCAGCATTTT	CASSLVGTVTQPQHF
-	TRBV6-2/TRBV6-3	TRBJ1-1	-	TGTGCCAGCAGTTACACGGATACTGAAGCTTTCTTT	CASSYTDTEAFF
few	TRBV7-2	TRBJ2-4	TRBD2	TGTGCCAGCAGCGTAGCTAGCGGGGGGTCCAAAAACATTCAGTACTTC	CASSVASGGSKNIQYF
-	TRBV4-3	TRBJ2-1	-	TGCGCCAGCAGCCAAGATCTTTTTGTCAGCCCCTACAATGAGCAGTTCTTC	CASSQDLFVSPYNEQFF
few	TRBV7-6	TRBJ2-7	-	TGTGCCAGCAGCGACCAGTATCCTTCCTACGAGCAGTACTTC	CASSDQYPSYEQYF
-	TRBV4-1	TRBJ1-5	TRBD1	TGCGCCAGCAGCCAATTTGACAGGGGGGACCAGCCCCAGCATTTT	CASSQFDRGDQPQHF
few	TRBV6-6	TRBJ2-7	-	TGTGCCAGCAGTTATCCCCTTATCCTAGACCGGCCAGTGGGCGAGCAGTACTTC	CASSYPLILDRPVGEQYF
-	TRBV14	TRBJ1-1	-	TGTGCCAGCAGCCTAGGACAGCTGCGTACTGAAGCTTTCTTT	CASSLGQLRTEAFF
-	TRBV20-1	TRBJ2-1	TRBD1	TGCAGTGCTCCCGAGGGACAGACGGAACCTTACAATGAGCAGTTCTTC	CSAPEGQTEPYNEQFF
many	TRBV5-5	TRBJ1-5	TRBD1	TGTGCCAGCAGCTGGGGGACAGGGGACAATCAGCCCCAGCATTTT	CASSWGTGDNQPQHF
-	TRBV7-8	TRBJ2-3	-	TGTGCCACCAGCTATCCCCCGATGCAGTATTTT	CATSYPPMQYF
-	TRBV6-5	TRBJ2-7	TRBD1	TGTGCCAGCAGTGCGGGACAGGGAAGCTCCTACGAGCAGTACTTC	CASSAGQGSSYEQYF
-	TRBV7-2	TRBJ2-5	-	TGTGCCAGCAGCTTAAAGGTTGGGTTTGGACCCCAAGAGACCCAGTACTTC	CASSLKVGFGPQETQYF
few	TRBV13	TRBJ1-1	-	TGTGCCAGCAGCTTAGGTCCCCCTACCGGGCGGGCTTTCTTT	CASSLGPPTGRAFF
-	TRBV6-1	TRBJ2-7	-	TGTGCCAGCAGTGGAGGGGGATCTCGACATTTAATTTCCTACGAGCAGTACTTC	CASSGGGSRHLISYEQYF
-	TRBV7-2	TRBJ1-4	-	TGTGCCAGCAGCTCCGGGGACTTCGGTGAAAAACTGTTTTTT	CASSSGDFGEKLFF
few	TRBV7-2	TRBJ2-2	-	TGTGCCAGCAGCACCCGGACTGCGACCGGGGAGCTGTTTTTT	CASSTRTATGELFF
few	TRBV6-8	TRBJ1-4	-	TGTGCCAGCACCATCCAGGAGGGAGGTGAAAAACTGTTTTTT	CASTIQEGGEKLFF
-	TRBV27	TRBJ1-5	-	TGTGCCAGCAGTTCTTACAGAGTAGAGGGTCAGCCCCAGCATTTT	CASSSYRVEGQPQHF
-	TRBV7-2	TRBJ2-7	TRBD2	TGTGCCAGCAGCCCCTGGACTAGCGGGGGCGAGCAGTACTTC	CASSPWTSGGEQYF
-	TRBV11-2	TRBJ1-4	TRBD1	TGTGCCAGCAGCCCCCGACAGGGACTAAGGGAAAAACTGTTTTTT	CASSPRQGLREKLFF
few	TRBV28	TRBJ2-1	TRBD2	TGTGCCAGCAGTTTCCGGGTAGCGGGGGGGATAGAGCAGTTCTTC	CASSFRVAGGIEQFF
few	TRBV6-6	TRBJ2-2	-	TGTGCCAGCAGCGAGGACTCTAGCACCGGGGAGCTGTTTTTT	CASSEDSSTGELFF
-	TRBV11-2	TRBJ2-7	-	TGTGCCAGCAGCTTCCCGTCGGGACTCTACGAGCAGTACTTC	CASSFPSGLYEQYF
-	TRBV27	TRBJ1-1	-	TGTGCCAGCAGTCAAGGTGGGACGGTGAACACTGAAGCTTTCTTT	CASSQGGTVNTEAFF
-	TRBV27	TRBJ1-1	TRBD1	TGTGCCAGCACCCTAACCCCAGGGGGCCGTACTGAAGCTTTCTTT	CASTLTPGGRTEAFF
-	TRBV28	TRBJ1-1	-	TGTGCCAGCAGTTTTTCCCGCTACGGGAACACTGAAGCTTTCTTT	CASSFSRYGNTEAFF
few	TRBV4-1	TRBJ1-1	TRBD1	TGCGCCAGCAGCCAACGCACAGGGGGCACTGAAGCTTTCTTT	CASSQRTGGTEAFF
few	TRBV12-3/TRBV12-4	TRBJ1-1	TRBD1	TGTGTCAGCGCCTCCGACAGGGGCGTTGAAGCTTTCTTT	CVSASDRGVEAFF
few	TRBV11-2	TRBJ1-1	-	TGTGCCAGCAGCTTTTCAGGGACCGACGAAGCTTTCTTT	CASSFSGTDEAFF
-	TRBV7-2	TRBJ2-7	-	TGTGCCAGCAGCCCCCGTGACGGAGTCTCCTACGAGCAGTACTTC	CASSPRDGVSYEQYF
few	TRBV6-6	TRBJ2-7	-	TGTGCCAGCAGTTACTCGGCGGCAAGTTCCTACGAGCAGTACTTC	CASSYSAASSYEQYF
once	TRBV12-3/TRBV12-4	TRBJ1-1	TRBD1	TGTGCCAGCACCCCTCGGGACAGGGGGCGTACTGAAGCTTTCTTT	CASTPRDRGRTEAFF
-	TRBV7-2	TRBJ2-5	-	TGTGCCAGCAGCTTAAAGGTTGGGTTTCGACCCCAAGAGACCCAGTACTTC	CASSLKVGFRPQETQYF
few	TRBV14	TRBJ1-2	-	TGTGCCAGCAGCCAAGAGTCCAATCTGAACTATGGCTACACCTTC	CASSQESNLNYGYTF
few	TRBV19	TRBJ1-5	-	TGTGCCAGTAAAGATAGCAATCAGCCCCAGCATTTT	CASKDSNQPQHF
-	TRBV10-3	TRBJ2-1	TRBD1	TGTGCCATCAACCGGGACAGGATTAATGAGCAGTTCTTC	CAINRDRINEQFF
-	TRBV7-9	TRBJ2-2	-	TGTGCCAGCAGCTTATCCCCCGGGGGCCACACCGGGGAGCTGTTTTTT	CASSLSPGGHTGELFF
-	TRBV11-2	TRBJ2-3	-	TGTGCCAGCAGCTTTAGTACTAGCACAGATACGCAGTATTTT	CASSFSTSTDTQYF
few	TRBV7-9	TRBJ2-7	TRBD1	TGTGCCAGCAGCGGACCCGAGACAGGGGTCTACGAGCAGTACTTC	CASSGPETGVYEQYF
-	TRBV4-3	TRBJ2-6	-	TGCGCCAGCAGCCAAGATAGCAGGGTTCGGGGGGCCAACGTCCTGACTTTC	CASSQDSRVRGANVLTF
few	TRBV6-1	TRBJ1-2	TRBD1	TGTGCCAGCAGTGGGGCCGGGACAGGGGTTGGCGGCTATGGCTACACCTTC	CASSGAGTGVGGYGYTF
many	TRBV7-2	TRBJ2-7	-	TGTGCCAGCAGCTTAGCGGAGACCTCCTACGAGCAGTACTTC	CASSLAETSYEQYF
-	TRBV7-9	TRBJ2-7	TRBD1	TGTGCCAGCAGCGGGACAGGGGGCGCTCAAAGGCTCGAGCAGTACTTC	CASSGTGGAQRLEQYF
-	TRBV4-3	TRBJ1-2	-	TGCGCCAGCAGCCAACCGGGACATAGCTATGGCTACACCTTC	CASSQPGHSYGYTF
many	TRBV7-8	TRBJ2-7	TRBD1	TGTGCCAGCAGCTTAGTGGGACAGAGAGCCCCCTACGAGCAGTACTTC	CASSLVGQRAPYEQYF
few	TRBV4-1	TRBJ1-1	-	TGCGCCAGCAGCCCTAGGGAGTTTGCGACGGACACTGAAGCTTTCTTT	CASSPREFATDTEAFF
few	TRBV28	TRBJ1-4	-	TGTGCCAGCAGTTTATTGGACACAACTAATGAAAAACTGTTTTTT	CASSLLDTTNEKLFF
few	TRBV7-3	TRBJ2-1	-	TGTGCCAGCAGCAAAAACCTCGGGCCGAGCTATGAGCAGTTCTTC	CASSKNLGPSYEQFF
-	TRBV14	TRBJ1-1	-	TGTGCCAGCAGCCAAGCCCCTCCGGGATGGGACACTGAAGCTTTCTTT	CASSQAPPGWDTEAFF
many	TRBV7-8	TRBJ1-6	-	TGTGCCAGCAGCTTAGCACAGCTGGATAATTCACCCCTCCACTTT	CASSLAQLDNSPLHF
once	TRBV6-2/TRBV6-3	TRBJ1-1	-	TGTGCCCGCAGTTCCGACGAGTTGTCCGAAGCTTTCTTT	CARSSDELSEAFF
-	TRBV7-9	TRBJ1-6	-	TGTGCCAGCAGCTCGTGGACATGGGGCGCGTCGGGTTCACCCCTCCACTTT	CASSSWTWGASGSPLHF
few	TRBV7-6	TRBJ2-3	-	TGTGCCAGCAGCCGACGGACCCCCACAGATACGCAGTATTTT	CASSRRTPTDTQYF